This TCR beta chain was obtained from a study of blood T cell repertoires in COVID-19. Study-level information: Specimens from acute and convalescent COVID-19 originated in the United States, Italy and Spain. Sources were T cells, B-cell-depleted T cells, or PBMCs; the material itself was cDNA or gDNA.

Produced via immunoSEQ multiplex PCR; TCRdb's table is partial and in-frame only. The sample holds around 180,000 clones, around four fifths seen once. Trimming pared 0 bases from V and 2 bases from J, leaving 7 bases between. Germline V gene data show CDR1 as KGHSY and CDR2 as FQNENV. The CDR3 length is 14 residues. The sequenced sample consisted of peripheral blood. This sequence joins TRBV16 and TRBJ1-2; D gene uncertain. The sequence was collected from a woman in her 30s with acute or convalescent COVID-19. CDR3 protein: CASSQSPQNYGYTF. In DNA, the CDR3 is TGTGCCAGCAGCCAATCGCCCCAGAACTATGGCTACACCTTC.